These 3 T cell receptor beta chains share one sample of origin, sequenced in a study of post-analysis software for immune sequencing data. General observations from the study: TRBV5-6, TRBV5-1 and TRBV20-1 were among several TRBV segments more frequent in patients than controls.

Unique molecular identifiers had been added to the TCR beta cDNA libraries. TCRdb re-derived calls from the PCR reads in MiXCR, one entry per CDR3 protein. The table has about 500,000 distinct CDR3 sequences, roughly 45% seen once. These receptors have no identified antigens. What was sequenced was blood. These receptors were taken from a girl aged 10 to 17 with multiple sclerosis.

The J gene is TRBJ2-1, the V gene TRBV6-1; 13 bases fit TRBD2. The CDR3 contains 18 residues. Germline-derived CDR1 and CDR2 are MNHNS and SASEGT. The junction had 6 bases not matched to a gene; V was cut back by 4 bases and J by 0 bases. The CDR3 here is CASSGSGTSGTSYNEQFF. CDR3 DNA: TGTGCCAGCAGTGGAAGCGGGACTAGCGGGACCTCCTACAATGAGCAGTTCTTC.

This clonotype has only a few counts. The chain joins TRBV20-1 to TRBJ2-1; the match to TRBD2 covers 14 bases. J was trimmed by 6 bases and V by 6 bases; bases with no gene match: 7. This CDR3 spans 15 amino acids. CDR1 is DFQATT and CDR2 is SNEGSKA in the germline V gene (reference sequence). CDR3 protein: CSASGLAGGSNEQFF. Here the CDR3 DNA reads TGCAGTGCCTCTGGACTAGCGGGAGGTTCCAATGAGCAGTTCTTC.

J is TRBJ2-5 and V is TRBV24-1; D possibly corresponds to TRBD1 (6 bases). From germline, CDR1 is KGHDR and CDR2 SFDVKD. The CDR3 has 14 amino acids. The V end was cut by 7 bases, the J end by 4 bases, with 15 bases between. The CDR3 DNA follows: TGTGCCACCAGCCGGTCAGGGGAAGGAGAGACCCAGTACTTC. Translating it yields CATSRSGEGETQYF.